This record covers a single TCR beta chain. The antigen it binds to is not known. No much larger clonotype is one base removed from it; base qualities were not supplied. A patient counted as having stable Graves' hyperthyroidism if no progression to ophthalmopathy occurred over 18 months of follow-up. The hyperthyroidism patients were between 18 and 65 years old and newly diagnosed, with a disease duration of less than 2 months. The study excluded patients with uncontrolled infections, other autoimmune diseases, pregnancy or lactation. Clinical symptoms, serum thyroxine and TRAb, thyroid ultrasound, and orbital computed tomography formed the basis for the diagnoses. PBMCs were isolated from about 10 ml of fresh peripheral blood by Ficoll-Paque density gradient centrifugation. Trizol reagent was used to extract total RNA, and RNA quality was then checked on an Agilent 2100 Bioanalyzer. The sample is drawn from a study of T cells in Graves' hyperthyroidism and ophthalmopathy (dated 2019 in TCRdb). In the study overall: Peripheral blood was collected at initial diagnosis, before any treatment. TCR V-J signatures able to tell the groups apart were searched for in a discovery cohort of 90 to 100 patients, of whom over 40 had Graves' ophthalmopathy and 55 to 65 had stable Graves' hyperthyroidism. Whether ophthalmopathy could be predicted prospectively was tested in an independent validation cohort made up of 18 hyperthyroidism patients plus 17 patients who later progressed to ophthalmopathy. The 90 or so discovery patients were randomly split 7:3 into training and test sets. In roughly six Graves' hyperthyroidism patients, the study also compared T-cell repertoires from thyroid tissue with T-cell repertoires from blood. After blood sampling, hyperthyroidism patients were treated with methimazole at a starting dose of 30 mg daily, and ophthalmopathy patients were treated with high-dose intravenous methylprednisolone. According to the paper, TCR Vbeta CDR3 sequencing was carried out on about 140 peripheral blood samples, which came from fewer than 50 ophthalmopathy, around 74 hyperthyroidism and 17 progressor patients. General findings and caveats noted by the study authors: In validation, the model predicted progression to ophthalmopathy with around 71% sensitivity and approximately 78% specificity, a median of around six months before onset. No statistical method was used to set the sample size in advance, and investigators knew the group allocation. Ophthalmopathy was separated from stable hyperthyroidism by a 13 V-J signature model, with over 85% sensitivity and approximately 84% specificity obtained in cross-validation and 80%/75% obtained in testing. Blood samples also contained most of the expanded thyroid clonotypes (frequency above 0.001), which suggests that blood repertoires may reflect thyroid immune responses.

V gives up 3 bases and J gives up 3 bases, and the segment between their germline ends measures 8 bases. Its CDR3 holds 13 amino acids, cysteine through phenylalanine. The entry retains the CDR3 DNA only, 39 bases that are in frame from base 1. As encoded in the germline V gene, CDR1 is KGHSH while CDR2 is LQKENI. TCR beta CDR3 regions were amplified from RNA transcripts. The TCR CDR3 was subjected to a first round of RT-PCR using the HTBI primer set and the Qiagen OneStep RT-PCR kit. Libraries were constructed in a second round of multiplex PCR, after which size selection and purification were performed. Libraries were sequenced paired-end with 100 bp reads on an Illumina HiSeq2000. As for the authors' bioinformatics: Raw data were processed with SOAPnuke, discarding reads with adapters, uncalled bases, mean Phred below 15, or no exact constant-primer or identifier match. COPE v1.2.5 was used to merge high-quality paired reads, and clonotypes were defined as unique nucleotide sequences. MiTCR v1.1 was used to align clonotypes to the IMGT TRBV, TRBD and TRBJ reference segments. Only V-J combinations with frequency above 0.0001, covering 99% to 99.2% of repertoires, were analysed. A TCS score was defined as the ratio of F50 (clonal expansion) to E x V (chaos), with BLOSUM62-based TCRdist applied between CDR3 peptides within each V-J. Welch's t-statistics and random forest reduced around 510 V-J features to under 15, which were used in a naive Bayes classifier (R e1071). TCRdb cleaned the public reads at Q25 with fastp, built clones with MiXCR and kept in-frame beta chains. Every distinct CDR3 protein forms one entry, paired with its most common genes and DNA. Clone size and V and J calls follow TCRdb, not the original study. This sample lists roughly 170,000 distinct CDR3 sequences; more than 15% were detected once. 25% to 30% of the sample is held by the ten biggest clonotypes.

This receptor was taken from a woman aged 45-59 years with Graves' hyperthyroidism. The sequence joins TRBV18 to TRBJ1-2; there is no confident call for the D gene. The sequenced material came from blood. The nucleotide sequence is TGTGCCAGCTCACCCGGTGTGGACTATGGCTACACCTTC. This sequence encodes CASSPGVDYGYTF.